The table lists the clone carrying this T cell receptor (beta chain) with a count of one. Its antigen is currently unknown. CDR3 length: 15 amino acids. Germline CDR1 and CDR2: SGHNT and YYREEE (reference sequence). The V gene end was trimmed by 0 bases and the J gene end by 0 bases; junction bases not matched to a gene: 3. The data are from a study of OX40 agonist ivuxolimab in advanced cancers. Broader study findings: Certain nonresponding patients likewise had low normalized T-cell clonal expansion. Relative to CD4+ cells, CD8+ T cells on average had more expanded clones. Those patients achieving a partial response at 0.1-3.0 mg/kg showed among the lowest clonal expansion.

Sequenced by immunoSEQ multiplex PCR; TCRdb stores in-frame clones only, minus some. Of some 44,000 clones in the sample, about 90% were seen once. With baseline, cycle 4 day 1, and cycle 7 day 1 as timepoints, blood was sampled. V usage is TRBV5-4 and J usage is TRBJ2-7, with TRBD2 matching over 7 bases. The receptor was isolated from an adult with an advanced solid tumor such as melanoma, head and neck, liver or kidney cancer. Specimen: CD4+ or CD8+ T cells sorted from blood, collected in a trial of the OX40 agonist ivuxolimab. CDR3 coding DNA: TGTGCCAGCAGCTTGGACGGGGGGAGCTCCTACGAGCAGTACTTC. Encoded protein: CASSLDGGSSYEQYF.